A single sample is the source of the 3 T cell receptor beta chains below, sequenced in a study of cytomegalovirus exposure and HLA in healthy donors. The PCR was carried out with 60 Vbeta primers and 13 Jbeta primers. Libraries were prepared by immunoSEQ multiplex PCR; TCRdb keeps only in-frame clonotypes and omits some of them. The table lists some 69,000 clones, 65% to 85% of them singletons. The sample taken for sequencing was PBMCs. The source of these receptors is a woman younger than 45 in good health and CMV-seronegative.

The genes are TRBV5-1 and TRBJ2-1; TRBD2 matches at 11 bases. Losses at the gene ends were 4 bases for V and 2 bases for J; bases not matched to a gene: 11. CDR3 length: 18 amino acids. Per the germline V gene, CDR1 is SGHRS and CDR2 is YFSETQ. CDR3 nucleotides: TGCGCCAGCAGCCCGGGCGGACTAGCGGGTAAGACCTACAATGAGCAGTTCTTC. Residues: CASSPGGLAGKTYNEQFF.

The count of this clone is one. V usage is TRBV7-2 and J usage is TRBJ1-5; weak D call: TRBD1 (6 bases). Germline CDR1 and CDR2: SGHTA and FQGNSA. The CDR3 is 14 amino acids. Trimming pared 5 bases from V and 5 bases from J, leaving 13 bases between. The CDR3 loop reads CASSPAGVDQPQHF. For the CDR3, the DNA is TGTGCCAGCAGCCCCGCAGGGGTGGATCAGCCCCAGCATTTT.

The chain recombines TRBV9 with TRBJ2-3; 10 bases align to TRBD2. This CDR3 contains 17 residues. Germline loops: CDR1 SGDLS, CDR2 YYNGEE. J was trimmed by 3 bases and V by 0 bases; bases with no gene match: 7. The CDR3: CASSVGPAGGPTDTQYF. In DNA, the CDR3 is TGTGCCAGCAGCGTAGGACCAGCGGGGGGGCCGACAGATACGCAGTATTTT.